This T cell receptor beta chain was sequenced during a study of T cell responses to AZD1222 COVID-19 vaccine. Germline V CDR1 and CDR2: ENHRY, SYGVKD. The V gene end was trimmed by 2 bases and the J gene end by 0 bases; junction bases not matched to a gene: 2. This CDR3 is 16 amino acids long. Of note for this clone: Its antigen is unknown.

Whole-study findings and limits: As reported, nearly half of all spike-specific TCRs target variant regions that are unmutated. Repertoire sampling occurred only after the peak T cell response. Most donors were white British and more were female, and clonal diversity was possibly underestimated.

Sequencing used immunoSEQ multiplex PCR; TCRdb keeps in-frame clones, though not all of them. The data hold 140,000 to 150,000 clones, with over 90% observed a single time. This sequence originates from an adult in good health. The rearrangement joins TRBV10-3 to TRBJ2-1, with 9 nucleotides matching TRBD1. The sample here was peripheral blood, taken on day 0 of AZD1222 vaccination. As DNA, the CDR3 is TGTGCCATCAGTGAGCCGGACAGGGGCTCCTACAATGAGCAGTTCTTC. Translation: CAISEPDRGSYNEQFF.